The 14 T cell receptor beta chains given below trace back to one sample, sequenced in a study of T cell responses to AZD1222 COVID-19 vaccine. Clones were read by immunoSEQ multiplex PCR, and TCRdb kept only the in-frame ones, dropping some. The sample lists 170,000 or so clones, around 90% occurring once. Material: peripheral blood, obtained on day 0 of AZD1222 vaccination. Source of these receptors: an adult in good health.

This clone has a handful of counts. The chain carries TRBV28 and TRBJ1-1, with D uncertain. With 1 base removed from V and 0 bases from J, the gap between germline ends came to 9 bases. Germline V lookup: CDR1 MDHEN, CDR2 SYDVKM. The CDR3 has 15 residues. The CDR3 is CASSLSGSLNTEAFF. The DNA for the CDR3 is TGTGCCAGCAGTTTATCCGGTTCATTGAACACTGAAGCTTTCTTT.

This chain connects TRBV29-1 to TRBJ1-2; D is possibly TRBD1 (5 bases). The V gene lost 4 bases and the J gene lost 4 bases, with 10 bases spanning the gap. This CDR3 has 12 amino acids. Germline-derived CDR1 and CDR2 are SQVTM and ANQGSEA. CDR3 nucleotide sequence: TGCAGCGTTGTCGCAGGGAGCTATGGCTACACCTTC. Translation: CSVVAGSYGYTF.

The CDR3 nucleotides are TGTGCCAGCAGCTGGACTAGCGGCGCGAACACCGGGGAGCTGTTTTTT. Translating gives CASSWTSGANTGELFF. The chain uses TRBV11-2 and TRBJ2-2; 10 bases are shared with TRBD2. The CDR3 covers 16 residues. J was trimmed by 0 bases and V by 4 bases; bases with no gene match: 2. CDR1 SGHAT and CDR2 FQNNGV come from the germline V gene.

This chain's CDR3 is CASSIMTSSGETQYF. The CDR3 DNA follows: TGTGCCAGTAGTATAATGACTAGCAGCGGAGAGACCCAGTACTTC. The chain has TRBV19 and TRBJ2-5, with 7 bases that match TRBD2. Germline CDR1 is LNHDA and CDR2 is SQIVND (reference sequence). This CDR3 is built from 15 residues. Trimming took 2 bases from V and 4 from J; bases not matched to a gene: 7.

The chain employs TRBV11-2 and TRBJ2-1, with a tentative D call TRBD2 (5 bases). Germline assignment: CDR1 SGHAT and CDR2 FQNNGV. The CDR3 spans 16 residues. The V gene lost 1 base and the J gene lost 2 bases, with 12 bases spanning the gap. In DNA, the CDR3 is TGTGCCAGCAGCTTAGCTACTAGTATACCCTACAATGAGCAGTTCTTC. Encoded protein: CASSLATSIPYNEQFF.

The chain carries TRBV18 and TRBJ2-2, with 10 bases matching TRBD2. V shed 3 bases, J shed 4 bases, and the junction held 8 bases outside the gene matches. CDR3 size: 17 residues. CDR1 and CDR2 from the germline V gene are KGHSH and LQKENI. CDR3 sequence: CASSPLAGVLSTGELFF. CDR3 DNA: TGTGCCAGCTCACCCCTAGCGGGAGTTTTGTCCACCGGGGAGCTGTTTTTT.

V and J are TRBV19 and TRBJ2-1; possible D gene TRBD2, 5 bases. Germline loops: CDR1 LNHDA, CDR2 SQIVND (reference sequence). The V end was cut by 0 bases, the J end by 0 bases, with 9 bases between. The CDR3 totals 16 residues. The CDR3 spells CASSIEAESSYNEQFF. As DNA, the CDR3 is TGTGCCAGTAGTATAGAAGCGGAAAGCTCCTACAATGAGCAGTTCTTC.

This clone was seen only once. V usage is TRBV3-1 (or the pseudogene TRBV3-2) and J usage is TRBJ1-3; the D is unclear. V lost 0 bases and J 9 bases, leaving 15 bases between the germline ends. This CDR3 comprises 15 residues. Germline assignment: CDR1 LGHDT and CDR2 YNNKEL (reference sequence). The CDR3 DNA is TGTGCCAGCAGCCAAGACAGGTCCGGGGTTGGCACCATATATTTT. Translation gives CASSQDRSGVGTIYF.

The chain uses TRBV6-2 or TRBV6-3 and TRBJ1-1; a possible D gene is TRBD1 (5 bases). Germline CDR1 is MNHEY and CDR2 is SVGEGT. The CDR3 totals 14 residues. The V gene lost 6 bases and the J gene lost 7 bases, with 18 bases spanning the gap. DNA of the CDR3: TGTGCCAGCAGCCTTGGTGCAGGGTGGATTGAAGCTTTCTTT. Protein: CASSLGAGWIEAFF.

The CDR3 sequence: CASSLDTSGIIWQYF. In DNA, the CDR3 is TGTGCCAGCAGCTTAGATACTAGCGGGATCATCTGGCAGTACTTC. This rearrangement joins TRBV11-2 to TRBJ2-7, with TRBD2 matching 10 bases. Germline V CDR1 and CDR2: SGHAT, FQNNGV. The length of the CDR3 is 15 residues. Unmatched junction bases numbered 8, after V lost 0 bases and J lost 9 bases.

J is TRBJ2-2 and V is TRBV9; TRBD2 might be the D (6 bases). The CDR3 extends over 18 amino acids. The V and J ends lost 0 bases and 8 bases respectively, with 23 bases between them. CDR1 is SGDLS, CDR2 YYNGEE, per germline. CDR3 DNA: TGTGCCAGCAGCGTAGGGACGATTGCGGGAACCCTCGAGGGGGAGCTGTTTTTT. This translates into CASSVGTIAGTLEGELFF.

The chain couples TRBV28 to TRBJ1-6, with TRBD1 as a possible D gene (5 bases). CDR3 length: 15 residues. The germline V gene has CDR1 MDHEN and CDR2 SYDVKM. V lost 2 bases and J 7 bases, leaving 12 bases between the germline ends. For the CDR3, the DNA is TGTGCCAGCAGTTTAGGTTGGGGCCCGAATTCACCCCTCCACTTT. It encodes CASSLGWGPNSPLHF. Based on the CDR3 plus reference TRBV28 and TRBJ1-6, the full variable domain is DVKVTQSSRYLVKRTGEKVFLECVQDMDHENMFWYRQDPGLGLRLIYFSYDVKMKEKGDIPEGYSVSREKKERFSLILESASTNQTSMYLCASSLGWGPNSPLHFGNGTRLTVT.

The V and J genes are TRBV29-1 and TRBJ1-1, with 7 bases matching TRBD1. CDR3 size: 13 residues. CDR1 SQVTM and CDR2 ANQGSEA come from the germline V gene. With V trimmed by 4 bases and J by 4 bases, 6 bases remained unmatched. This CDR3 is CSVGFSGGTEAFF. The DNA for the CDR3 is TGCAGCGTTGGGTTTTCAGGGGGCACTGAAGCTTTCTTT.

The chain carries TRBV5-1 and TRBJ2-7, with TRBD2 identical over 11 bases. V gave up 5 bases and J gave up 4 bases; unmatched junction bases: 8. The germline CDR1 and CDR2 sequences are SGHRS and YFSETQ. The length of the CDR3 is 15 residues. The CDR3, as DNA: TGCGCCAGCAGACAAACTAGCGGGAGTTGGTACGAGCAGTACTTC. Translating gives CASRQTSGSWYEQYF.